The sequence of this T cell receptor (beta chain) was determined in a study of response to subunit inactivated influenza vaccine. General study findings and limits: It was the authors' suggestion that each seasonal influenza vaccination recruits few new T cells.

The ends were cut back, 0 bases at V and 5 bases at J, with 21 bases in the middle. The CDR3 has 18 amino acids. CDR1 is LGHDT and CDR2 is YNNKEL in the germline V gene (reference sequence). TCRdb re-called the RT-PCR reads through MiXCR, storing one row per CDR3 protein. The sample holds hundreds of thousands of distinct CDR3 sequences, approximately 18% seen once. A remark on this clonotype: Its antigen is still unknown.

The receptor's source is a man aged 50 or older who received an inactivated influenza vaccine. The material sequenced was PBMCs from blood, taken 5 days after vaccination. This chain uses TRBV3-1 with TRBJ2-3, with D possibly called TRBD1 or TRBD2 (5 bases each). The CDR3 is CASSQDGAGTTAGDTQYF. CDR3 DNA: TGTGCCAGCAGCCAAGATGGCGCCGGGACCACGGCCGGAGATACGCAGTATTTT.